The present T cell receptor (beta chain) was sequenced within a study of naive and memory T cell subsets (dated by TCRdb to 2016 to 2017). Some background on the complete study: An open-source, UMI-based TCR alpha and beta sequencing pipeline was applied to sorted naive and memory peripheral blood T cell subsets. RNA was DNase-treated and reverse transcribed with TCR constant-region primers, mostly using SuperScript III. The results of the functional CMV T cell responses matched the IgG serology results in every case. Study-wide conclusions, independent of this receptor: Once error correction was done, more than 90% of naive TCR sequences showed up just once, which made the naive abundance distributions much steeper than those of the memory subsets. RNA-based TCR counts may be influenced by expression changes linked to T cell activation and differentiation. The repertoire findings for the naive and memory subsets could not be validated, as no ground truth was available. In both CD4 and CD8 cells, the Gini index increased while Shannon and inverse Simpson diversity decreased from naive through CM, EM and EMRA. Each clonotype was defined as a single alpha or beta chain sequence rather than as a paired alpha/beta receptor. A power law was followed by TCR abundance, with an exponent that differed between naive and memory subsets but was consistent across the three individuals.

In this sample, this clonotype turned up a few times. What this receptor recognizes is not known. There are no base qualities to consult, and no much larger clone falls within one base. For CDR1 and CDR2, the germline V gene lists SQVTM and ANQGSEA. The CDR3, from cysteine to phenylalanine, totals 12 residues. Solely the CDR3 DNA is kept, with 36 bases framed from the first base. V was cut back by 5 bases and J by 4 bases, leaving a gap of 9 bases between them. Preparation of the library involved UMI-ligation and nested PCR. The beta constant-region primer consisted of an equimolar mixture of two oligonucleotides that together covered TRBC1 and TRBC2. A single-stranded oligonucleotide carrying the SP2 primer and a 12-nucleotide UMI was ligated to the 3' end of the cDNA by T4 RNA ligase 1. The ligated cDNA went through four rounds of PCR with nested alpha and beta constant-region primers together with the SP2 primer. Incubation of the ligation reaction lasted about 20-25 hours at 16 degrees C. PCR2 was usually performed as a SYBR Green qPCR and halted at a preset threshold so that over-amplification would not occur. Every purification after the first one was done using Agencourt AMPure XP magnetic beads. Library amounts were measured by Qubit and library quality was assessed on a TapeStation, where the main peak was expected at around 650 bp. Pooled libraries were sequenced on an Illumina MiSeq with v2 2x251 paired-end kits, typically giving about 0.95-2.2 million reads per sample. Each sample's library went into the pool at roughly 4 nM, and roughly 5-7.5% PhiX was added to help with cluster recognition. As for the authors' bioinformatics: Using tag matching that tolerated one base-pair mismatch, Decombinator assigned V and J genes to FASTQ reads that had been processed by Demultiplexor. By using UMIs, Collapsinator corrected both sequencing errors and the frequency errors caused by PCR heterogeneity. CDR3Translator translated TCRs and extracted CDR3s from the conserved cysteine to the FGXG phenylalanine, flagging non-productive sequences. Gini, Shannon entropy and inverse Simpson indices were computed after subsampling the repertoires to the same number of UMI-defined TCRs. Within the linear range, a power law was fitted to clonotype abundance distributions using maximum likelihood. For one naive CD8 sample, the pipeline and MIGEC produced similar UMI counts, unique TCR numbers and clonal distributions. A set of under 8,500 CMV-associated CDR3 sequences, compiled from VDJdb and a published dataset, was used to search the repertoires. TCRdb took the public reads, trimmed them with fastp at Q25, ran MiXCR for clone calling and kept in-frame beta chains. A single entry per CDR3 protein holds the most common genes and DNA from its merged rows. The V and J calls here are based on TCRdb, not the publication. Recorded for this sample are tens of thousands of distinct CDR3 sequences; roughly 13% of them occurred a single time. The ten largest account for roughly 21% of the sample.

Separate amplification of TCR alpha and beta chain libraries was performed from the second PCR step onward. CMV status of each donor was established by measuring IFNgamma production from CD4+ T cells after fresh PBMCs were stimulated overnight with CMV viral lysate. Miltenyi beads were used first to positively select CD4 T cells, and CD8 T cells were then positively selected from the CD4-negative fraction. Cells stained for CD3, CD4, CD8, CD45RA, CD27 and a live/dead dye were sorted on a BD Aria II into four subsets by CD45RA and CD27. For sorting, CD45RA-CD27- cells were defined as effector memory cells, while CD45RA+CD27- cells were defined as EMRA cells. Three healthy volunteers provided blood, and each donor's sample was split into CD4 and CD8 T cells and then further divided into four differentiation subsets. Roughly 120 ml of peripheral blood was collected from each donor, and PBMC were isolated from the blood using Ficoll-Paque PLUS density-gradient centrifugation. After sorting, cells were lysed in RLT buffer, RNA was extracted using a Qiagen RNeasy kit, and the extracted RNA was stored at -80 degrees C.

Sequences were obtained from effector memory CD4+ T cells from blood. The cell subset or site label for this specimen denotes: effector memory, CD45RA- CD27-. The chain joins TRBV29-1 to TRBJ2-1, with no confident D gene call. The sequence derives from a human donor in good health. The nucleotide sequence is TGCAGCGTTACTTCGCAGTACAATGAGCAGTTCTTC. It translates as CSVTSQYNEQFF.